The clone carrying this TCR beta chain was seen a handful of times. Its specificity is not known. The source of the sample is a study of response to subunit inactivated influenza vaccine. Study results and caveats: Researchers suggested that each seasonal influenza vaccination recruits few new T cells.

TCRdb re-analysed the RT-PCR reads in MiXCR, keeping a single row per CDR3 protein. The profile shows over 800,000 distinct CDR3 sequences, roughly 20% of them singletons. Germline V gives CDR1 SGHRS, CDR2 YFSETQ. V was clipped by 2 bases and J by 0 bases, with 8 bases between them. This CDR3 region has 14 residues. Sequencing was performed on PBMCs from blood, taken roughly 5 days after vaccination. The origin of this receptor is a man aged 50-60 years who received an inactivated influenza vaccine. The chain combines TRBV5-1 with TRBJ2-5; D is uncertain. Written as DNA, the CDR3 is TGCGCCAGCAGCTTTGGCCGGGACCAAGAGACCCAGTACTTC. Its translation is CASSFGRDQETQYF. Based on the CDR3 plus reference TRBV5-1 and TRBJ2-5, the full variable domain is KAGVTQTPRYLIKTRGQQVTLSCSPISGHRSVSWYQQTPGQGLQFLFEYFSETQRNKGNFPGRFSGRQFSNSRSEMNVSTLELGDSALYLCASSFGRDQETQYFGPGTRLLVL.